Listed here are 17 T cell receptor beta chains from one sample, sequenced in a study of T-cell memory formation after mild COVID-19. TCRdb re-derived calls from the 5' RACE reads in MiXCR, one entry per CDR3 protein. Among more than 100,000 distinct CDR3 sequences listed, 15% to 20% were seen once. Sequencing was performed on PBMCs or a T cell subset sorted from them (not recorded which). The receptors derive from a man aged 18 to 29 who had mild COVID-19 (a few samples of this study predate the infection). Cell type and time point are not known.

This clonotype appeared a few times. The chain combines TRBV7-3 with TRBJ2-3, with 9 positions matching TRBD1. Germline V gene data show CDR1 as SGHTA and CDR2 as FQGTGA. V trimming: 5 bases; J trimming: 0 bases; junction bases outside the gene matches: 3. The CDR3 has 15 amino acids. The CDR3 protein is CASSPGTGSTDTQYF. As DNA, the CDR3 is TGTGCCAGCAGCCCTGGGACAGGGAGCACAGATACGCAGTATTTT. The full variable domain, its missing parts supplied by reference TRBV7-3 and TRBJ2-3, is GAGVSQTPSNKVTEKGKYVELRCDPISGHTALYWYRQSLGQGPEFLIYFQGTGAADDSGLPNDRFFAVRPEGSVSTLKIQRTERGDSAVYLCASSPGTGSTDTQYFGPGTRLTVL.

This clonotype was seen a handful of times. CDR3 sequence: CASSPAGGPSERQTQYF. The DNA for the CDR3 is TGTGCCAGCAGCCCCGCGGGGGGGCCTTCGGAGAGACAGACCCAGTACTTC. V gene TRBV9 combines with J gene TRBJ2-5, with 9 bases aligning to TRBD2. Looked up from germline, CDR1 is SGDLS and CDR2 is YYNGEE. V shed 4 bases and J 6 bases; nucleotides not matched to a gene: 16. The CDR3 covers 17 residues.

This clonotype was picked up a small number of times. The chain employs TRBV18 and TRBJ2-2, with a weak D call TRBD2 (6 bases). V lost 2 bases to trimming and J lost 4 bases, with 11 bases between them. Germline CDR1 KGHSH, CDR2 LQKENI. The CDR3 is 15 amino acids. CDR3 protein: CASSPDGGFTGELFF. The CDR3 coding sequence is TGTGCCAGCTCACCAGACGGGGGTTTCACCGGGGAGCTGTTTTTT.

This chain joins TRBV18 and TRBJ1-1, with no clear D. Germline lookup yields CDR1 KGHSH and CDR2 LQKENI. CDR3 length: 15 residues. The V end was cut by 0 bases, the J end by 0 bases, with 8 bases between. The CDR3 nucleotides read TGTGCCAGCTCACCACCTGCCGGAATGAACACTGAAGCTTTCTTT. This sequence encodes CASSPPAGMNTEAFF.

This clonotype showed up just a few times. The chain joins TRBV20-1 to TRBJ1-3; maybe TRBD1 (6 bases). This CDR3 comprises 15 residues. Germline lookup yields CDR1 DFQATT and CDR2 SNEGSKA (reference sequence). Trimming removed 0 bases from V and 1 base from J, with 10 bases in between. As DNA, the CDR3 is TGCAGTGCTAGAGACAGTACAGGGTCTGGAAACACCATATATTTT. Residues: CSARDSTGSGNTIYF.

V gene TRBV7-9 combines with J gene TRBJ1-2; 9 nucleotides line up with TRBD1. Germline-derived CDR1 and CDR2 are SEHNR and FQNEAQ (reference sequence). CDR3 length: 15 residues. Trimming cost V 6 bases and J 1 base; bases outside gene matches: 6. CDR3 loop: CASRGGTGLNYGYTF. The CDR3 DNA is TGTGCCAGCAGAGGCGGGACAGGGCTTAACTATGGCTACACCTTC.

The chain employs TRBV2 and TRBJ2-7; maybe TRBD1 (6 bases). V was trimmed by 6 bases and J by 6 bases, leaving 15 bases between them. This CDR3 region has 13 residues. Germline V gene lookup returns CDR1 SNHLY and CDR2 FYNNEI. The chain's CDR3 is CASRVGWGPEQYF. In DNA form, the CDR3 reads TGTGCCAGCAGAGTAGGTTGGGGGCCCGAGCAGTACTTC.

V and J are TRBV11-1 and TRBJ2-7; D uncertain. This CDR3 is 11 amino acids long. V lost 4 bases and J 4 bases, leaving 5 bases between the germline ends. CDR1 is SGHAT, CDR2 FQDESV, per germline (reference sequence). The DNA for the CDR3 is TGTGCCAGCAGCTCGGTGTACGAGCAGTACTTC. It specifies CASSSVYEQYF.

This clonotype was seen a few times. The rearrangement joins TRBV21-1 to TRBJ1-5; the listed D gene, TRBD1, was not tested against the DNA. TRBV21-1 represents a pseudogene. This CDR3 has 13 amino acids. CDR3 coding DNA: TGTGCCAGCCGGACAGGGGCTACTCAGCCCCAGCATTTT. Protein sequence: CASRTGATQPQHF.

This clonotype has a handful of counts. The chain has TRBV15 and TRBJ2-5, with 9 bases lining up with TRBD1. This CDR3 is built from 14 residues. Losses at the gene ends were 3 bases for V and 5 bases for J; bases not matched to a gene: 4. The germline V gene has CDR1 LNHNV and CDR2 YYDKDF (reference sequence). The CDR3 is CATSSTGGWETQYF. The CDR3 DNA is TGTGCCACCAGCAGTACAGGGGGCTGGGAGACCCAGTACTTC.

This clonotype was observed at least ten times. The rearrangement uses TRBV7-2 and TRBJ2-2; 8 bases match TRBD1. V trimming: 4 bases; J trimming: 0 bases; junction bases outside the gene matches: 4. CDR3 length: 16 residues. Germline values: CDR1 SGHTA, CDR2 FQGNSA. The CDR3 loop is CASSYRDRPNTGELFF. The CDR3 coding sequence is TGTGCCAGCAGCTACCGGGACAGGCCGAACACCGGGGAGCTGTTTTTT.

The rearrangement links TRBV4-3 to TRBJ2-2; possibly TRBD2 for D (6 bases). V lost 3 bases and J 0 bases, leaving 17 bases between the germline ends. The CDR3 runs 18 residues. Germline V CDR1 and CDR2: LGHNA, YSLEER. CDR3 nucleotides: TGCGCCAGCAGCCAGGATCTTAGGGGAGGCGCGAACACCGGGGAGCTGTTTTTT. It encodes CASSQDLRGGANTGELFF.

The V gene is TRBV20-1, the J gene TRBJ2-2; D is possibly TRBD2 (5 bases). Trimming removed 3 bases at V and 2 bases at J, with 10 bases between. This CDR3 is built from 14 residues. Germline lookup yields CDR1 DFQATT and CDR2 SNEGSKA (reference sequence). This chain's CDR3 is CSASRTPNTGELFF. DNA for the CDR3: TGCAGTGCTAGCCGGACTCCCAACACCGGGGAGCTGTTTTTT.

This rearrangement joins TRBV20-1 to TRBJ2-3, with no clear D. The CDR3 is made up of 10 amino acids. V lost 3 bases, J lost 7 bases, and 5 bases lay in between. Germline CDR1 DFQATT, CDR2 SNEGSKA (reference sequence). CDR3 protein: CSARGNTQYF. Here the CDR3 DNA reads TGCAGTGCTAGGGGGAATACGCAGTATTTT.

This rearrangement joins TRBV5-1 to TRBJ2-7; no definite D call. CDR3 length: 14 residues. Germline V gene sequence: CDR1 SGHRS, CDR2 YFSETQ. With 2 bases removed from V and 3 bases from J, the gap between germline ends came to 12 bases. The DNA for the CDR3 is TGCGCCAGCAGCTTCCAGGACGGTCACTACGAGCAGTACTTC. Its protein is CASSFQDGHYEQYF. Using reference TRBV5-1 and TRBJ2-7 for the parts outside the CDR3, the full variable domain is KAGVTQTPRYLIKTRGQQVTLSCSPISGHRSVSWYQQTPGQGLQFLFEYFSETQRNKGNFPGRFSGRQFSNSRSEMNVSTLELGDSALYLCASSFQDGHYEQYFGPGTRLTVT.

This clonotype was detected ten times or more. This CDR3 is CASSLEGAEDTQYF. The CDR3 DNA reads TGCGCCAGCAGCTTGGAAGGGGCAGAAGATACGCAGTATTTT. This chain uses TRBV5-1 with TRBJ2-3, with a tentative D call TRBD1 (5 bases). V lost 0 bases to trimming and J lost 5 bases, with 10 bases between them. Germline-derived CDR1 and CDR2 are SGHRS and YFSETQ. This CDR3 comprises 14 residues.

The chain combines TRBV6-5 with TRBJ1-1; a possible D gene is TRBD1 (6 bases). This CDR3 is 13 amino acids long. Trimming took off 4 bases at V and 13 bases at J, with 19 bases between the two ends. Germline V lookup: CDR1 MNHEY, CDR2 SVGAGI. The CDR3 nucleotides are TGTGCCAGCAGTTCCCAGGGGTGGGGAATTGATTTCTTT. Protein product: CASSSQGWGIDFF.